This T cell receptor (beta chain) was identified during a study of T cell responses to AZD1222 COVID-19 vaccine. Study-wide findings and caveats: There were mostly white British donors and more females than males, and clonal diversity was possibly underestimated. Spike was spanned by vaccine-associated CD4 TCRs, which were dominant at 160-218 and 743-854. Within unmutated variant regions lay the reported targets of nearly half of spike-specific TCRs.

Assay used: immunoSEQ multiplex PCR; TCRdb lists only in-frame clones, some missing. The sample consists of some 130,000 clones, 85% to 90% of them appearing once. The table lists this clone with a count of one. The antigen is not known. There are 15 residues in the CDR3. Looked up from germline, CDR1 is MGHRA and CDR2 is YSYEKL. Trimming took 8 bases from V and 3 from J; bases not matched to a gene: 12. This receptor was identified in an adult in good health. The V and J genes are TRBV4-1 and TRBJ1-2, with TRBD1 matching over 7 bases. The sample here was peripheral blood, taken on day 0 of AZD1222 vaccination. CDR3 residues: CASGETGGGDYGYTF. CDR3 sequence (DNA): TGCGCCAGCGGCGAAACAGGAGGGGGCGACTATGGCTACACCTTC.